The 30 T cell receptor beta chains reported below all come from one sample, sequenced in a study of Ad26.COV2.S vaccination and SARS-CoV-2 variants. Here immunoSEQ multiplex PCR was the method, and the copy in TCRdb shows in-frame clones only, minus some. The sample contains about 390,000 clones, approximately 90% of which appear only once. Specified treatment: about 20 received Ad26.COV2.S at low or high dose, single or two shots; several received placebo; per-sample allocation not given. Day 63 following the first vaccine or placebo injection was when the samples were taken. The source was peripheral blood, collected in a trial of Ad26.COV2.S vaccine versus placebo. The source of these receptors is a person between 18 and 60 years old who received the Ad26.COV2.S COVID-19 vaccine or a placebo.

This clone was detected only once. This sample includes further DNA sequences coding for the same CDR3. This CDR3 reads CASSYGRNTEAFF. The DNA of the CDR3 is TGTGCCAGCAGTTACGGGAGGAACACTGAAGCTTTCTTT. J is TRBJ1-1 and V is TRBV6-2 or TRBV6-3; D call uncertain. The V gene's germline CDR1 is MNHEY and CDR2 SVGEGT. V lost 2 bases, J lost 1 base, and 5 bases lay in between. CDR3 length: 13 amino acids.

The J gene is TRBJ1-5, the V gene TRBV5-8; D possibly corresponds to TRBD1 (6 bases). The CDR3 has 13 amino acids. Germline assignment: CDR1 SGHTS and CDR2 YDEGEE. V dropped 5 bases and J dropped 5 bases, with 11 bases sitting between them. The CDR3 sequence: CASRLYRDQPQHF. The CDR3 nucleotides are TGTGCCAGCAGGCTTTACAGGGATCAGCCCCAGCATTTT.

V usage is TRBV6-5 and J usage is TRBJ1-1; TRBD1 matches 9 bases. Per germline, CDR1 MNHEY and CDR2 SVGAGI. The V segment lost 4 bases and the J segment 3 bases; nucleotides outside the gene matches: 9. The CDR3 has 16 amino acids. The CDR3 region has the DNA TGTGCCAGCAGTTTGGGGACCGGGACAGGGTACACTGAAGCTTTCTTT. As protein: CASSLGTGTGYTEAFF.

This chain links TRBV2 with TRBJ1-1, with 7 nucleotides matching TRBD1. The V segment lost 6 bases and the J segment 1 base; nucleotides outside the gene matches: 5. This CDR3 has 14 amino acids. Germline values: CDR1 SNHLY, CDR2 FYNNEI. The CDR3 coding sequence is TGTGCCAGCAGGGCCGGGACAGAGAACACTGAAGCTTTCTTT. It is translated as CASRAGTENTEAFF.

This rearrangement joins TRBV7-8 to TRBJ1-4, with D possibly TRBD1 on 6 matching bases. The CDR3 is made up of 15 amino acids. V lost 5 bases and J 7 bases, leaving 17 bases between the germline ends. The V gene's germline CDR1 is SGHVS and CDR2 FQNEAQ. The CDR3 sequence is CASSPKWTEGEKLFF. CDR3 in DNA: TGTGCCAGCAGCCCCAAATGGACAGAGGGTGAAAAACTGTTTTTT.

This clone was detected only a few times. The chain employs TRBV11-2 and TRBJ2-3; D ambiguous. Germline values: CDR1 SGHAT, CDR2 FQNNGV. Trimming cost V 1 base and J 2 bases, with 16 bases left between them. This CDR3 has 17 amino acids. CDR3 nucleotides: TGTGCCAGCAGCTTAGGGCCTACTCAAAGACACACAGATACGCAGTATTTT. It codes for CASSLGPTQRHTDTQYF.

This chain connects TRBV12-5 to TRBJ2-6; D not resolved. Deletions cut 0 bases from V and 0 bases from J, with 6 bases between. The CDR3 spans 16 residues. The germline V gene encodes CDR1 LGHNT and CDR2 FRNRAP. The CDR3 sequence is CASGLVISSGANVLTF. As DNA, the CDR3 is TGTGCTAGTGGTTTGGTTATCTCCTCTGGGGCCAACGTCCTGACTTTC.

The genes are TRBV23-1 and TRBJ1-1; tentatively, D is TRBD1 (5 bases). TRBV23-1 is labeled an ORF, and its function is uncertain. Between the trimmed V and J ends, which lost 2 bases and 3 bases, there was a span of 16 bases. This CDR3 contains 16 residues. CDR3 DNA sequence: TGCGCCAGCAGTCAAACCGTCCGGGTGGGGGACACTGAAGCTTTCTTT. Its translation: CASSQTVRVGDTEAFF.

The V call is TRBV18, the J call TRBJ2-7, with unresolved D. The V end was cut by 2 bases, the J end by 0 bases, with 11 bases between. This CDR3 spans 15 amino acids. Germline V gene lookup returns CDR1 KGHSH and CDR2 LQKENI. The CDR3 nucleotides read TGTGCCAGCTCACCAAAAAAATCGGTCTCCTACGAGCAGTACTTC. This translates into CASSPKKSVSYEQYF.

This clone was counted between two and nine times. V is TRBV4-1 and J is TRBJ2-7, with TRBD2 as a possible D gene (5 bases). Germline-derived CDR1 and CDR2 are MGHRA and YSYEKL. V lost 7 bases and J lost 8, with 12 bases in between. This CDR3 spans 11 amino acids. CDR3 residues: CASKSGGQQYF. The CDR3 DNA is TGCGCCAGCAAGTCGGGCGGGCAGCAGTACTTC.

A remark on this clone: Other DNA sequences in the same sample also yield this CDR3. The chain carries TRBV9 and TRBJ1-5; D is perhaps TRBD1 (5 bases). Trimming pared 0 bases from V and 2 bases from J, leaving 6 bases between. Germline V gene lookup returns CDR1 SGDLS and CDR2 YYNGEE. There are 14 residues in the CDR3. The CDR3 loop reads CASSVGGGNQPQHF. The CDR3 DNA follows: TGTGCCAGCAGCGTAGGGGGGGGCAATCAGCCCCAGCATTTT.

The rearrangement joins TRBV10-1 to TRBJ2-7; D uncertain. Germline assignment: CDR1 WNHNN and CDR2 SYGVQD (reference sequence). This CDR3 contains 12 residues. V lost 3 bases and J lost 4, with 7 bases in between. Written as DNA, the CDR3 is TGCGCCAGCAGTGACTCGATTTACGAGCAGTACTTC. This gives the protein CASSDSIYEQYF.

The rearrangement joins TRBV5-4 to TRBJ1-2; 9 bases are shared with TRBD1. Germline CDR1 and CDR2: SGHNT and YYREEE (reference sequence). Trimming cost V 5 bases and J 5 bases; bases outside gene matches: 10. The CDR3 extends over 15 amino acids. CDR3 loop: CASRVTGGALYGYTF. The DNA of the CDR3 is TGTGCCAGCAGGGTTACAGGGGGCGCCTTGTATGGCTACACCTTC.

For this clone: Other DNA variants within this sample encode the same CDR3. The chain combines TRBV12-3 or TRBV12-4 with TRBJ1-2; TRBD1 might be the D (6 bases). CDR3 length equals 13 residues. V dropped 2 bases and J dropped 2 bases, with 6 bases sitting between them. CDR3 nucleotides: TGTGCCAGCAGTTTACAGGGGAACTATGGCTACACCTTC. Amino acids: CASSLQGNYGYTF.

J is TRBJ2-2 and V is TRBV7-2; D is ambiguous. The CDR3 totals 12 residues. The germline V gene encodes CDR1 SGHTA and CDR2 FQGNSA. Trimming shortened V by 3 bases and J by 5 bases, and 4 bases separated the two germline ends. The CDR3 loop reads CASSFVTGELFF. The CDR3 DNA is TGTGCCAGCAGCTTTGTTACCGGGGAGCTGTTTTTT. Full variable domain (remainder filled in from reference TRBV7-2 and TRBJ2-2): GAGVSQSPSNKVTEKGKDVELRCDPISGHTALYWYRQSLGQGLEFLIYFQGNSAPDKSGLPSDRFSAERTGGSVSTLTIQRTQQEDSAVYLCASSFVTGELFFGEGSRLTVL.

V usage is TRBV19 and J usage is TRBJ1-1; 8 positions match TRBD1. Germline-derived CDR1 and CDR2 are LNHDA and SQIVND (reference sequence). Losses at the gene ends were 1 base for V and 4 bases for J; bases not matched to a gene: 2. There are 14 residues in the CDR3. The CDR3 here is CASSIGQGSTEAFF. CDR3 nucleotides: TGTGCCAGTAGTATAGGACAGGGGAGCACTGAAGCTTTCTTT. Drawing the rest from reference TRBV19 and TRBJ1-1, the complete variable domain is DGGITQSPKYLFRKEGQNVTLSCEQNLNHDAMYWYRQDPGQGLRLIYYSQIVNDFQKGDIAEGYSVSREKKESFPLTVTSAQKNPTAFYLCASSIGQGSTEAFFGQGTRLTVV.

The chain employs TRBV28 and TRBJ1-1; TRBD1 might be the D (6 bases). This CDR3 is 12 amino acids long. Between the trimmed V and J ends, which lost 7 bases and 1 base, there was a span of 7 bases. In germline, CDR1 is MDHEN, CDR2 SYDVKM. CDR3 sequence reads: CASIGGNTEAFF. The DNA for the CDR3 is TGTGCCAGCATAGGGGGGAACACTGAAGCTTTCTTT. The full variable domain, its missing parts supplied by reference TRBV28 and TRBJ1-1, is DVKVTQSSRYLVKRTGEKVFLECVQDMDHENMFWYRQDPGLGLRLIYFSYDVKMKEKGDIPEGYSVSREKKERFSLILESASTNQTSMYLCASIGGNTEAFFGQGTRLTVV.

The chain links TRBV7-2 to TRBJ1-1; D is undetermined. The CDR3 loop spans 15 amino acids. Trimming took 0 bases from V and 0 from J, leaving 8 bases between them. The germline CDR1 and CDR2 sequences are SGHTA and FQGNSA. The CDR3: CASSLALVMNTEAFF. In DNA form, the CDR3 reads TGTGCCAGCAGCTTAGCGCTGGTGATGAACACTGAAGCTTTCTTT.

The chain couples TRBV1 to TRBJ1-2. TRBV1 is described as a pseudogene. This CDR3 has 13 residues. Here the CDR3 DNA reads TGCACCAGCAGCCGATCCGCATACTATGGCTACACCTTC. Its translation is CTSSRSAYYGYTF.

The chain couples TRBV5-6 to TRBJ2-5; D remains ambiguous. V was pared by 2 bases and J by 3 bases, with 17 bases between. This CDR3 is built from 16 residues. CDR1 and CDR2 from the germline V gene are SGHDT and YYEEEE. The CDR3 DNA reads as TGTGCCAGCAGCTTCTTTCAGCCAAGCCTTAAAGAGACCCAGTACTTC. Translated: CASSFFQPSLKETQYF.

The chain has TRBV6-6 and TRBJ1-6; D is ambiguous. V lost 4 bases, J lost 7 bases, and 14 bases lay in between. This CDR3 spans 15 amino acids. Germline CDR1 reads MNHNY; CDR2 reads SVGAGI (reference sequence). The CDR3 is CASSFGDPLNSPLHF. Written as DNA, the CDR3 is TGTGCCAGCAGTTTCGGAGATCCGCTAAATTCACCCCTCCACTTT.

The chain links TRBV25-1 to TRBJ2-5; 7 nucleotides match TRBD1. The length of the CDR3 is 17 residues. Trimming cost V 4 bases and J 5 bases; bases outside gene matches: 16. Germline CDR1 and CDR2: MGHDK and SYGVNS. The CDR3 DNA is TGTGCCAGCAGTGGGTCGACGATTTCAGGGGGTTGGGAGACCCAGTACTTC. Its translation: CASSGSTISGGWETQYF. Full variable domain (outside the CDR3, taken from reference TRBV25-1 and TRBJ2-5): EADIYQTPRYLVIGTGKKITLECSQTMGHDKMYWYQQDPGMELHLIHYSYGVNSTEKGDLSSESTVSRIRTEHFPLTLESARPSHTSQYLCASSGSTISGGWETQYFGPGTRLLVL.

This clone was counted a few times. The chain employs TRBV7-8 and TRBJ2-6, with no clear D. Per the germline V gene, CDR1 is SGHVS and CDR2 is FQNEAQ. This CDR3 region has 16 residues. Trimming pared 3 bases from V and 0 bases from J, leaving 9 bases between. The CDR3 is CASSLVGFSGANVLTF. The DNA for the CDR3 is TGTGCCAGCAGCTTGGTAGGATTCTCTGGGGCCAACGTCCTGACTTTC.

The rearrangement uses TRBV3-1 (or the pseudogene TRBV3-2) and TRBJ2-3; 9 bases fit TRBD2. Germline V gives CDR1 LGHDT, CDR2 YNNKEL (reference sequence). Trimming at V came to 0 bases and at J to 4 bases, leaving 8 bases not matched to a gene. The CDR3 is made up of 17 amino acids. The chain's CDR3 is CASSQDLAGGVSDTQYF. The CDR3, as DNA: TGTGCCAGCAGCCAAGATTTGGCGGGGGGGGTCTCAGATACGCAGTATTTT.

The chain is built from TRBV7-9 and TRBJ2-2, with D perhaps matching TRBD1 or TRBD2 (5 bases each). Germline values: CDR1 SEHNR, CDR2 FQNEAQ (reference sequence). The CDR3 sequence is 14 residues long. V lost 1 base and J lost 7, with 10 bases in between. The CDR3 spells CASSLVGDGGELFF. CDR3 in DNA: TGTGCCAGCAGCTTAGTGGGGGACGGCGGGGAGCTGTTTTTT.

The gene calls are TRBV5-5 and TRBJ2-1, with TRBD1 identical over 7 bases. The germline V gene encodes CDR1 SGHKS and CDR2 YYEKEE (reference sequence). The ends lost 2 bases at V and 4 bases at J; junction bases unmatched: 6. The CDR3 has 15 residues. This CDR3 is CASSFRDSLYNEQFF. CDR3 DNA: TGTGCCAGCAGCTTCCGGGACAGTCTTTACAATGAGCAGTTCTTC.

This clone came up once. The chain has TRBV10-1 and TRBJ2-3; D is uncertain. Germline CDR1 and CDR2: WNHNN and SYGVQD (reference sequence). V lost 4 bases and J lost 5, with 4 bases in between. This CDR3 has 11 residues. The CDR3 coding sequence is TGCGCCAGCAGTGTCGGAGATACGCAGTATTTT. Translating gives CASSVGDTQYF.

The CDR3 DNA follows: TGTGCCAGCAAAGGGTTAAGCACTGAAGCTTTCTTT. It codes for CASKGLSTEAFF. This sequence joins TRBV14 and TRBJ1-1, with no clear D. The CDR3 runs 12 residues. Germline CDR1 reads SGHDN; CDR2 reads FVKESK. V dropped 7 bases and J dropped 4 bases, with 10 bases sitting between them.

The chain combines TRBV30 with TRBJ2-5, with D unresolved. Germline lookup yields CDR1 GTSNPN and CDR2 SVGIG (reference sequence). The CDR3 spans 11 residues. Trimming took off 5 bases at V and 5 bases at J, with 9 bases between the two ends. CDR3 sequence reads: CAWGLRETQYF. The CDR3 DNA is TGTGCCTGGGGGCTGCGGGAGACCCAGTACTTC.

CDR3 bases: TGCGCCAGCAGCTTCCGGCGGGGGGGCTCCTACGAGCAGTACTTC. Translated: CASSFRRGGSYEQYF. The chain has TRBV5-1 and TRBJ2-7; 9 nucleotides align to TRBD2. The V gene end was trimmed by 2 bases and the J gene end by 0 bases; junction bases not matched to a gene: 3. CDR1 and CDR2 from the germline V gene are SGHRS and YFSETQ. This CDR3 contains 15 residues.